These 23 T cell receptor beta chains came from one sample sequenced in a study of control samples from healthy donors and cancer patients. Assay used: immunoSEQ multiplex PCR; TCRdb lists only in-frame clones, some missing. The data contain some 150,000 clones, nearly 96% of them singletons. Material: blood. Receptors originate from a woman in her twenties or thirties in good health.

The chain joins TRBV7-9 to TRBJ2-1; TRBD1 agrees at 8 bases. The V gene's germline CDR1 is SEHNR and CDR2 FQNEAQ (reference sequence). CDR3 size: 15 residues. V lost 1 base, J lost 7 bases, and 6 bases stayed unmatched. CDR3 in DNA: TGTGCCAGCAGCTTAGGGTCAGGGGGCCTAAATGAGCAGTTCTTC. Residues: CASSLGSGGLNEQFF.

The chain couples TRBV13 to TRBJ2-3; D might be TRBD2 (6 bases). The V gene lost 5 bases and the J gene lost 5 bases, with 8 bases spanning the gap. This CDR3 region has 12 residues. Germline V lookup: CDR1 PRHDT, CDR2 FYEKMQ (reference sequence). The CDR3: CASSRLGDTQYF. The CDR3 DNA follows: TGTGCCAGCAGCCGACTAGGAGATACGCAGTATTTT.

The genes are TRBV10-3 and TRBJ1-1; 9 nucleotides line up with TRBD1. With 6 bases clipped from V and 5 bases from J, the junction kept 10 bases outside the gene matches. Germline V gene sequence: CDR1 ENHRY, CDR2 SYGVKD. This CDR3 is built from 15 residues. Written as DNA, the CDR3 is TGTGCCATCAGGACGGGACAGGGTGATGGAACTGAAGCTTTCTTT. Its protein is CAIRTGQGDGTEAFF.

CDR3 bases: TGCGCCAGCAGCTACTCCCTATCAAGCACAGATACGCAGTATTTT. Its translation: CASSYSLSSTDTQYF. The V gene is TRBV5-1, the J gene TRBJ2-3; no clear D gene. Trimming shortened V by 3 bases and J by 0 bases, and 11 bases separated the two germline ends. The CDR3 totals 15 residues. CDR1 and CDR2 (germline): SGHRS, YFSETQ.

The chain uses TRBV18 and TRBJ2-2; TRBD2 is a possible D gene (6 bases). Per germline, CDR1 KGHSH and CDR2 LQKENI. Between the trimmed V and J ends, which lost 3 bases and 6 bases, there was a span of 14 bases. The CDR3 has 15 amino acids. The CDR3 protein is CASSPRVGEAGELFF. For the CDR3, the DNA is TGTGCCAGCTCACCGCGTGTAGGGGAGGCCGGGGAGCTGTTTTTT.

The CDR3 DNA reads as TGTGCCAGCAGCTTCAGGGGTTCAGATACGCAGTATTTT. This translates into CASSFRGSDTQYF. The chain combines TRBV3-1 (or the pseudogene TRBV3-2) with TRBJ2-3; D possibly corresponds to TRBD1 (6 bases). V gave up 5 bases and J gave up 4 bases, with 10 bases separating them. The CDR3 runs 13 residues. Germline V CDR1 and CDR2: LGHDT, YNNKEL (reference sequence).

This chain uses TRBV28 with TRBJ2-1; the match to TRBD2 covers 9 bases. Trimming cost V 7 bases and J 4 bases; bases outside gene matches: 5. The CDR3 sequence is 14 residues long. Per the germline V gene, CDR1 is MDHEN and CDR2 is SYDVKM. The CDR3 loop reads CASKSSGDYNEQFF. The CDR3 DNA sequence: TGTGCCAGCAAGTCTAGCGGGGATTACAATGAGCAGTTCTTC. The variable domain in full, completed from reference TRBV28 and TRBJ2-1, reads DVKVTQSSRYLVKRTGEKVFLECVQDMDHENMFWYRQDPGLGLRLIYFSYDVKMKEKGDIPEGYSVSREKKERFSLILESASTNQTSMYLCASKSSGDYNEQFFGPGTRLTVL.

V gene TRBV11-2 combines with J gene TRBJ1-1, with D possibly being TRBD1 (6 bases). Germline V CDR1 and CDR2: SGHAT, FQNNGV. The V gene lost 1 base and the J gene lost 4 bases, with 19 bases spanning the gap. The CDR3 is 17 residues long. CDR3 sequence: CASSLAGARLSFTEAFF. CDR3 DNA: TGTGCCAGCAGCTTAGCGGGGGCAAGGCTCTCGTTCACTGAAGCTTTCTTT.

This chain links TRBV5-1 with TRBJ1-1; 9 positions match TRBD1. V lost 5 bases to trimming and J lost 4 bases; unmatched junction nucleotides: 6. Per germline, CDR1 SGHRS and CDR2 YFSETQ. The CDR3 runs to 14 residues. CDR3 in amino acids: CASRKGQGFTEAFF. The CDR3 coding sequence is TGCGCCAGCAGAAAGGGACAGGGATTCACTGAAGCTTTCTTT.

The CDR3 here is CASSASPGRIQETQYF. The CDR3 DNA reads as TGTGCCAGCAGCGCATCCCCGGGACGGATCCAAGAGACCCAGTACTTC. The rearrangement links TRBV9 to TRBJ2-5, with D perhaps given as TRBD1 or TRBD2 (5 bases each). Germline V gives CDR1 SGDLS, CDR2 YYNGEE. This CDR3 comprises 16 residues. The V and J ends lost 3 bases and 1 base respectively, with 16 bases between them.

The J gene is TRBJ2-1, the V gene TRBV7-3; tentatively, D is TRBD1 or TRBD2 (5 bases each). The CDR3 is 14 amino acids. V was shortened by 5 bases and J by 8 bases, with 16 bases between the two germline ends. Germline CDR1 reads SGHTA; CDR2 reads FQGTGA. CDR3 protein: CASSPFWGLDEQFF. DNA for the CDR3: TGTGCCAGCAGCCCTTTTTGGGGGTTGGATGAGCAGTTCTTC.

In this sample, this clone turned up a few times. This chain joins TRBV11-3 and TRBJ2-2; TRBD1 or TRBD2 may be the D gene (5 bases each). Trimming stripped 2 bases from V and 5 bases from J, with 12 bases between. This CDR3 contains 15 residues. Per the germline V gene, CDR1 is SGHNT and CDR2 is YENEEA. The CDR3 spells CASSLYPGPTGELFF. The DNA for the CDR3 is TGTGCCAGCAGCTTATATCCGGGGCCAACCGGGGAGCTGTTTTTT.

The chain combines TRBV6-1 with TRBJ1-3; D ambiguous. The germline V gene has CDR1 MNHNS and CDR2 SASEGT. V was cut by 2 bases and J by 5 bases, with 10 bases left in between. The CDR3 has 14 amino acids. The CDR3 protein is CASSENHFRNTIYF. The CDR3 nucleotides read TGTGCCAGCAGTGAAAACCATTTCCGAAACACCATATATTTT.

J is TRBJ2-7 and V is TRBV6-5, with 8 positions matching TRBD1. Germline lookup yields CDR1 MNHEY and CDR2 SVGAGI. CDR3 size: 13 residues. V was pared by 6 bases and J by 5 bases, with 6 bases of the junction left unmatched. The CDR3 DNA reads as TGTGCCAGCAGCATGGGACAGGAGAACGAGCAGTACTTC. It encodes CASSMGQENEQYF.

The chain has TRBV15 and TRBJ2-1; D gene unclear. This CDR3 spans 13 amino acids. V lost 1 base and J lost 4, with 5 bases in between. Per the germline V gene, CDR1 is LNHNV and CDR2 is YYDKDF (reference sequence). CDR3 nucleotide sequence: TGTGCCACCAGCAGAGGTCAGTACAATGAGCAGTTCTTC. It translates to CATSRGQYNEQFF.

The V and J genes are TRBV10-1 and TRBJ1-1; 7 positions agree with TRBD1. The J segment lost 3 bases and the V segment lost 7 bases, leaving 8 bases of the junction unmatched. From germline, CDR1 is WNHNN and CDR2 SYGVQD (reference sequence). The CDR3 length is 14 residues. The CDR3 DNA is TGCGCCAGCAAGGGACAGATAGGGGACACTGAAGCTTTCTTT. Translation: CASKGQIGDTEAFF.

This clone was observed a single time. V and J are TRBV30 and TRBJ2-7; maybe TRBD2 (5 bases). The V gene lost 1 base and the J gene lost 5 bases, with 12 bases spanning the gap. Looked up from germline, CDR1 is GTSNPN and CDR2 is SVGIG (reference sequence). CDR3 length equals 13 residues. CDR3 loop: CAWSGEPRDEQYF. DNA for the CDR3: TGTGCCTGGAGTGGGGAGCCTCGGGACGAGCAGTACTTC.

The gene calls are TRBV18 and TRBJ2-7; D not resolved. This CDR3 is 13 amino acids long. Between the trimmed V and J ends, which lost 2 bases and 4 bases, there was a span of 9 bases. Germline V gene lookup returns CDR1 KGHSH and CDR2 LQKENI. CDR3 sequence (DNA): TGTGCCAGCTCACCAGTATCTGAGTACGAGCAGTACTTC. Protein product: CASSPVSEYEQYF. The complete variable domain, with remaining parts taken from reference TRBV18 and TRBJ2-7, reads NAGVMQNPRHLVRRRGQEARLRCSPMKGHSHVYWYRQLPEEGLKFMVYLQKENIIDESGMPKERFSAEFPKEGPSILRIQQVVRGDSAAYFCASSPVSEYEQYFGPGTRLTVT.

The chain is built from TRBV7-2 and TRBJ2-7; 7 bases fit TRBD2. The CDR3 is 15 amino acids. The germline V gene encodes CDR1 SGHTA and CDR2 FQGNSA. The V and J ends lost 5 bases and 4 bases, in that order; junction bases with no gene match: 11. CDR3 DNA sequence: TGTGCCAGCAGCCCCTCTGCGGGACTACCTTACGAGCAGTACTTC. It yields the protein CASSPSAGLPYEQYF.

Only one count was recorded for this clone. The rearrangement joins TRBV5-1 to TRBJ2-4, with D tentatively TRBD1 or TRBD2 (6 bases each). CDR1 is SGHRS, CDR2 YFSETQ, per germline. The CDR3 length is 16 residues. V lost 4 bases, J lost 1 base, and 15 bases lay in between. The CDR3 reads CASSPSRGVAKNIQYF. The CDR3 DNA reads as TGCGCCAGCAGCCCAAGTAGGGGGGTGGCCAAAAACATTCAGTACTTC.

This clone has a single count. The chain joins TRBV28 to TRBJ1-4; no reliable D call. Germline V gives CDR1 MDHEN, CDR2 SYDVKM. V lost 5 bases, J lost 0 bases, and 7 bases lay in between. The length of the CDR3 is 14 residues. In nucleotides, the CDR3 is TGTGCCAGCAGTCTGCCTCCAACTAATGAAAAACTGTTTTTT. Translating gives CASSLPPTNEKLFF.

V usage is TRBV19 and J usage is TRBJ2-1, with 12 bases matching TRBD2. CDR3 length equals 15 residues. J gave up 7 bases and V 9 bases, and 10 bases lay outside the gene matches. Germline V gene sequence: CDR1 LNHDA, CDR2 SQIVND (reference sequence). The CDR3: CASATSGGIGNEQFF. In DNA, the CDR3 is TGTGCCAGCGCGACTAGCGGGGGTATCGGGAATGAGCAGTTCTTC.

This sequence joins TRBV9 and TRBJ2-1; D is perhaps TRBD1 (8 bases). Germline CDR1 reads SGDLS; CDR2 reads YYNGEE. This CDR3 region has 14 residues. Between the trimmed V and J ends, which lost 4 bases and 6 bases, there was a span of 14 bases. The DNA for the CDR3 is TGTGCCAGCAGCATACAGGGGGGGAGCAATGAGCAGTTCTTC. It specifies CASSIQGGSNEQFF.